This TCR beta chain emerged from a study of vaccination and CD4 T cells after COVID-19 (dated by TCRdb to 2021 to 2024). In terms of the full investigation: The convalescent cohort comprised six males and four females, including two Hispanic individuals, seven Caucasians, two Asians and one multiracial person. Post-COVID blood samples from convalescent patients were collected a median of approximately 93 days after diagnosis, with a range of roughly 30 to 170 days. Two doses of either the Pfizer-BioNTech BNT162b2 vaccine (n=8) or the Moderna mRNA-1273 vaccine (n=2) were administered to participants. As controls, cultures received a CEFX viral epitope pool (the positive control), an HIV-1 Nef peptide pool (the negative control), or no peptide at all. In under 13 COVID-19 convalescent patients and a few infection-naive healthy vaccine recipients, researchers compared the spike-specific CD4+ TCR repertoire from before mRNA vaccination with the repertoire from after. Post-vaccine blood samples were collected a median of 72 days after the second vaccine dose, ranging from roughly 13 to 250 days. The cultures were stimulated with overlapping spike peptide pools from SARS-CoV-2 and from the common cold coronaviruses HCoV-NL63, HCoV-OC43 and HCoV-229E. Memory CD4+ T cell crossreactivity between SARS-CoV-2 and common cold coronavirus spike proteins was assessed at the TCR clonotype level in an earlier paper using these donors.

Broader findings and caveats from the paper: The study included relatively few convalescent patients and did not analyze early timepoints after natural infection. The median count of SARS-CoV-2-reactive clonotypes went up from 20 to 25 after infection to more than 30 after vaccination, although the change was not significant. Of the vaccine-specific clones in convalescent patients, 304 of 307, or nearly all, reacted only to SARS-CoV-2 spike and did not cross-react with common cold coronaviruses. In convalescent patients, a median around 89% of post-vaccine SARS-CoV-2-reactive clones were detected only after vaccination, suggesting vaccine-specific priming.

Comments on this clonotype: This clone's antigen is unknown. No qualities accompany the bases; no much larger clone lies one base away.

The library was built by means of PCR. At the Johns Hopkins FTIC core, DNA from the cultured CD4+ T cells underwent TCR sequencing with the Oncomine TCR Beta short-read assay. Genomic DNA was extracted from the cultured CD4+ T cells with the QIAamp micro DNA kit. Oncomine TCR Beta libraries from cultured CD4+ T cells were pooled using unique dual indexes and sequenced on an Illumina iSeq 100. On the authors' methods: Non-productive sequences were removed, and CDR3s that did not start with C, did not end with F or W, or were shorter than 7 amino acids were discarded. The MANAFEST web application identified antigen-specific clonotypes by comparing peptide-stimulated wells against reference wells and other culture wells. For a clone to be called positive, the clone needed an FDR below 0.05, an odds ratio above 5, and a productive frequency above 0.1% in at least two of three replicate wells. A clonotype was classed as cross-reactive if the clonotype showed significant expansion both in SARS-CoV-2 spike wells and in at least one common cold coronavirus spike condition. Using R version 3.6.1, CDR3 homology was evaluated through Levenshtein distances (stringdist) along with unrooted phylogenetic trees (ape). TCRdb itself trimmed the public reads at Q25 with fastp, ran MiXCR and retained productive beta chains. Rows with a matching CDR3 protein are joined into one entry that keeps the most common DNA and genes. The V and J calls come from TCRdb's annotation, not from the publication. Within this sample are about 10,000 distinct CDR3 sequences, with under 35% of them counted one time only. The ten largest clones add up to about 40% of the sample.

The treatment or condition tag for this specimen amounts to: approximately 11-day PBMC culture with coronavirus spike peptide pools or control peptides (ViraFEST assay). CD4+ T cells from unexposed donors were collected before the COVID-19 pandemic (2011-2018). The ViraFEST assay, used in the study, expanded antigen-specific T cells with peptide pools and then identified the expanded clonotypes through TCR sequencing. Each well held 2 million to 2.5 million PBMCs cultured with approximately 9.2 ug/ml peptide pools in IMDM containing approximately 4.8% human AB serum and 9 to 10 IU/ml IL-2. On days 3 and 7, half of the culture medium was replaced with fresh IL-2-containing medium. CD4+ T cells were isolated after around ten days of culture through negative selection using the EasySep CD4+ T cell isolation kit. Unexposed donor CD4+ T cells were tested for reactivity to SARS-CoV-2 S and N and four common cold coronavirus spike pools, as cell number allowed. Ficoll-Paque Plus gradient centrifugation was used to isolate PBMCs from whole blood, and the isolated PBMCs were then either used fresh or cryopreserved at -140C. Culture conditions were generally each tested in triplicate wells. Leukapheresis product for the unexposed donors was bought commercially.

Germline trimming amounts to 2 bases on V and 3 bases on J, with 9 as the count of junction bases outside the gene matches. The CDR3, from cysteine to phenylalanine, totals 16 residues. Only the CDR3 region is kept as DNA, spanning 48 bases read in frame from base 1. CDR1 and CDR2 are read off the germline V gene as MDHEN and SYDVKM. This chain joins TRBV28 to TRBJ1-2, with 7 central nucleotides matching TRBD1. Sequenced material: CD4+ T cells from blood, cultured in vitro. The source is a human donor in good health. CDR3 protein: CASSLNPPTGDYGYTF. In nucleotides, the sequence is TGTGCCAGCAGTTTAAATCCCCCCACAGGGGACTATGGCTACACCTTC.